This T cell receptor beta chain is drawn from a study of control samples from healthy donors and cancer patients. TCRdb keeps only in-frame clones here, not all; method: immunoSEQ multiplex PCR. The sample consists of 100,000 to 150,000 clones, approximately 90% of them appearing once. The CDR3 extends over 13 amino acids. V trimming: 5 bases; J trimming: 2 bases; junction bases outside the gene matches: 3. CDR1 and CDR2 (germline): MGHRA, YSYEKL. Sequencing was performed on blood. This chain joins TRBV4-1 and TRBJ2-7, with 7 bases matching TRBD1. The TCR comes from a middle-aged man in good health. CDR3 coding DNA: TGCGCCAGCAGCTCAACAGGGGCCTACGAGCAGTACTTC. It specifies CASSSTGAYEQYF.